This TCR beta chain was recovered during a study of Graves' ophthalmopathy and Graves' hyperthyroidism. Amplification of the TCR beta CDR3 regions used RNA transcripts (as template). RT-PCR in the first round used HTBI primers; a second-round multiplex PCR followed. From the multiplex PCR reads, TCRdb called clonotypes with MiXCR, one entry per CDR3 protein. The table has a few hundred thousand distinct CDR3 sequences, roughly 15% seen once. Study results and limitations: Most thyroid clonotypes expanded beyond 0.001 frequency were also found in blood.

The CDR3 extends over 15 amino acids. The V gene's germline CDR1 is LGHNT and CDR2 FRNRAP. Trimming stripped 1 base from V and 0 bases from J, with 7 bases between. This clonotype was recorded at least ten times. What it binds is not known. Material: peripheral blood. The chain carries TRBV12-5 and TRBJ1-5; D remains ambiguous. The TCR was taken from a woman in her late teens or twenties with stable Graves' hyperthyroidism. The CDR3, as DNA: TGTGCTAGTGGTTTGGGGCGGGATAGCAATCAGCCCCAGCATTTT. Translating gives CASGLGRDSNQPQHF.